This T cell receptor beta chain stems from a study of STAT3 mutations in large granular lymphocyte leukemia. Findings and limits, study-wide: Variable sampling intervals and differing treatment regimens complicated linking therapy response to TCR clonal burden changes. At least one immunodominant TCR beta clonotype appeared in every T-cell large granular lymphocyte leukemia patient. TCR clonotype switching after therapy occurred in about 35% of the 18 patients.

Details on this clone: The target antigen is unknown.

V shed 1 base, J shed 10 bases, and the junction held 4 bases outside the gene matches. The CDR3 totals 13 residues. In germline, CDR1 is MNHEY, CDR2 SVGAGI. TCRbeta libraries averaged about 40,773 productive templates per sample. Profiling relied on immunoSEQ multiplex PCR, and the TCRdb table lists in-frame clones only, not all of them. The sample holds approximately 25,000 clones, 94% seen once. Sequencing was carried out using peripheral blood mononuclear cells. The rearrangement uses TRBV6-5 and TRBJ2-1; 7 bases align to TRBD2. The receptor comes from a man between 40 and 49 years old with T-cell large granular lymphocyte leukemia. Some clones in this sample may be carry-over from other donors' samples. The CDR3: CASSYWSSGEQFF. For the CDR3, the DNA is TGTGCCAGCAGTTACTGGTCTAGCGGAGAGCAGTTCTTC.